The clone carrying this T cell receptor beta chain was observed a handful of times. V lost 3 bases and J lost 2; bases outside the gene matches: 3. The CDR3 length is 14 residues. Germline V gene lookup returns CDR1 KGHSH and CDR2 LQKENI. Libraries were prepared by immunoSEQ multiplex PCR; TCRdb keeps only in-frame clonotypes and omits some of them. The data hold tens of thousands of clones, with roughly four fifths observed a single time. The entry originates in a study of OX40 agonist ivuxolimab in advanced cancers. The V and J genes are TRBV18 and TRBJ1-1; 7 bases are shared with TRBD1. This sequence originates from an adult with an advanced solid tumor such as melanoma, head and neck, liver or kidney cancer. Sequenced here: CD4+ or CD8+ T cells sorted from blood, sampled in a trial of the OX40 agonist ivuxolimab. The CDR3 here is CASSPSGGNTEAFF. The CDR3 DNA sequence: TGTGCCAGCTCACCGTCAGGGGGAAACACTGAAGCTTTCTTT.